This TCR beta chain was recovered during a study of T cell repertoires in cytomegalovirus infection. This clonotype occurred a few times. Germline V gene data show CDR1 as SGHTA and CDR2 as FQGNSA. CDR3 length equals 15 residues. The V and J ends lost 0 bases and 2 bases respectively, with 10 bases between them. A single record per CDR3 protein comes from TCRdb applying MiXCR to the reads. The data contain under 200,000 distinct CDR3 sequences, about a tenth of them singletons. The chain links TRBV7-2 to TRBJ1-1, with D possibly TRBD1 on 5 matching bases. The TCR comes from a human donor in good health (CMV status not recorded). Some clones in this sample may be carry-over from other donors' samples. The sample consisted of PBMCs. The CDR3 DNA follows: TGTGCCAGCAGCTTAGCTCAGGGAAGAAACACTGAAGCTTTCTTT. It is translated as CASSLAQGRNTEAFF.